Each of the 12 T cell receptor beta chains below was sequenced from the same sample in a study of siplizumab effects on memory and regulatory T cells. Repertoires were generated with immunoSEQ multiplex PCR, while TCRdb's copy carries only in-frame clones and drops some. This table holds 50,000 or so clones, around 97% found once. Sequencing used naive CD4+ T cells sorted from blood. The receptors were gathered from a human donor in good health.

The rearrangement uses TRBV6-6 and TRBJ1-1; no clear D. The V and J ends lost 4 bases and 3 bases respectively, with 3 bases between them. Germline V gives CDR1 MNHNY, CDR2 SVGAGI (reference sequence). The CDR3 has 11 amino acids. The DNA of the CDR3 is TGTGCCAGCAGTTTGGACACTGAAGCTTTCTTT. Amino acid sequence: CASSLDTEAFF.

As DNA, the CDR3 is TGTGCCTGGAGTGTACGGCTGCTAGCGGGCGACTACGAGCAGTACTTC. As protein: CAWSVRLLAGDYEQYF. The rearrangement links TRBV30 to TRBJ2-7; 8 positions agree with TRBD2. CDR1 and CDR2 (germline): GTSNPN, SVGIG (reference sequence). V shed 0 bases, J shed 3 bases, and the junction held 10 bases outside the gene matches. This CDR3 region has 16 residues.

The chain carries TRBV27 and TRBJ1-1; 7 bases align to TRBD1. The CDR3 is 14 residues long. V shed 5 bases, J shed 0 bases, and the junction held 3 bases outside the gene matches. Germline assignment: CDR1 MNHEY and CDR2 SMNVEV (reference sequence). CDR3 protein: CASSLTGLNTEAFF. The CDR3 DNA follows: TGTGCCAGCAGTCTGACAGGGTTGAACACTGAAGCTTTCTTT.

V usage is TRBV12-5 and J usage is TRBJ2-6, with no clear D. CDR3 length equals 16 residues. From germline, CDR1 is LGHNT and CDR2 FRNRAP. Trimming cost V 4 bases and J 0 bases, with 10 bases left between them. This CDR3 is CASGSATPSGANVLTF. In DNA form, the CDR3 reads TGTGCTAGTGGTTCTGCGACCCCCTCTGGGGCCAACGTCCTGACTTTC.

This clone was observed once. The V gene is TRBV20-1, the J gene TRBJ2-1, with D unclear. Per germline, CDR1 DFQATT and CDR2 SNEGSKA (reference sequence). The CDR3 consists of 9 residues. The CDR3 DNA sequence: TGCGGCCAAAGGGCAGAGCAGTTCTTC. Translating it yields CGQRAEQFF.

V gene TRBV15 combines with J gene TRBJ2-7; 8 bases agree with TRBD1. V was clipped by 2 bases and J by 5 bases; unmatched bases: 8. The germline V gene encodes CDR1 LNHNV and CDR2 YYDKDF (reference sequence). The CDR3 has 15 residues. CDR3 DNA sequence: TGTGCCACCAGCAGACCGGGACAGGTATCAAACGAGCAGTACTTC. The encoded protein is CATSRPGQVSNEQYF.

The gene calls are TRBV7-2 and TRBJ1-2; a weak D match, TRBD1 (6 bases). The germline V gene encodes CDR1 SGHTA and CDR2 FQGNSA. The CDR3 length is 12 residues. Between the trimmed V and J ends, which lost 5 bases and 5 bases, there was a span of 9 bases. Here the CDR3 reads CASSPGAYGYTF. In nucleotides, the CDR3 is TGTGCCAGCAGCCCAGGGGCTTATGGCTACACCTTC.

The chain couples TRBV30 to TRBJ1-1, with no clear D. Germline values: CDR1 GTSNPN, CDR2 SVGIG (reference sequence). V was cut by 0 bases and J by 3 bases, with 14 bases left in between. There are 15 residues in the CDR3. The CDR3: CAWSVTFSWDTEAFF. For the CDR3, the DNA is TGTGCCTGGAGTGTCACCTTCTCCTGGGACACTGAAGCTTTCTTT. Drawing the rest from reference TRBV30 and TRBJ1-1, the complete variable domain is SQTIHQWPATLVQPVGSPLSLECTVEGTSNPNLYWYRQAAGRGLQLLFYSVGIGQISSEVPQNLSASRPQDRQFILSSKKLLLSDSGFYLCAWSVTFSWDTEAFFGQGTRLTVV.

The gene calls are TRBV29-1 and TRBJ2-2, with 9 bases fitting TRBD1. After removal of 6 bases from V and 6 bases from J, the junction contained 14 bases not matched to a gene. Germline-derived CDR1 and CDR2 are SQVTM and ANQGSEA. There are 16 residues in the CDR3. CDR3 sequence reads: CSVGIHWTGVAGELFF. CDR3 DNA sequence: TGCAGCGTGGGAATACATTGGACAGGGGTCGCCGGGGAGCTGTTTTTT.

The rearrangement joins TRBV19 to TRBJ2-7; 7 bases are a match to TRBD2. Looked up from germline, CDR1 is LNHDA and CDR2 is SQIVND (reference sequence). CDR3 length: 16 residues. V lost 10 bases and J lost 0; bases outside the gene matches: 15. The CDR3 DNA reads TGTGCCATTCATTTGTGGGAGGGAGATGGCTCCTACGAGCAGTACTTC. Its protein is CAIHLWEGDGSYEQYF.

J is TRBJ2-5 and V is TRBV6-5; 9 bases are shared with TRBD1. Germline CDR1 reads MNHEY; CDR2 reads SVGAGI. The CDR3 consists of 13 residues. J was trimmed by 4 bases and V by 4 bases; bases with no gene match: 1. CDR3 nucleotides: TGTGCCAGCAGTTTGGACAGGGGAGAGACCCAGTACTTC. Encoded protein: CASSLDRGETQYF.

This clone appeared once. The rearrangement uses TRBV5-5 and TRBJ2-3, with D perhaps given as TRBD1 or TRBD2 (7 bases each). This CDR3 spans 15 amino acids. CDR1 and CDR2 from the germline V gene are SGHKS and YYEKEE (reference sequence). V was shortened by 4 bases and J by 6 bases, with 18 bases between the two germline ends. The CDR3 protein is CASSTVGRGLDTQYF. The DNA for the CDR3 is TGTGCCAGCAGCACAGTAGGGAGGGGGCTGGATACGCAGTATTTT.